Presented here are 29 T cell receptor beta chains from one specimen sequenced in a study of lymphopenia after photon versus proton radiotherapy. Sequencing was performed with immunoSEQ multiplex PCR; in TCRdb, only in-frame clones are kept and a portion is missing. The sample lists roughly 67,000 clones, more than 75% occurring once. This material consisted of peripheral blood, taken from a patient treated with photon-based radiotherapy. Receptors were obtained from a woman between 65 and 79 years old with pancreatic cancer.

Only a few counts were recorded for this clone. The chain combines TRBV9 with TRBJ2-4; D not resolved. In germline, CDR1 is SGDLS, CDR2 YYNGEE. Trimming removed 6 bases at V and 9 bases at J, with 7 bases between. The CDR3 length is 10 residues. The CDR3 sequence is CASIDGIQYF. The CDR3 nucleotides are TGTGCCAGCATAGATGGCATTCAGTACTTC.

This chain joins TRBV5-6 and TRBJ1-1, with D unresolved. The germline CDR1 and CDR2 sequences are SGHDT and YYEEEE. The CDR3 extends over 13 amino acids. Trimming stripped 5 bases from V and 1 base from J, with 9 bases between. The CDR3 loop is CASSQDPNTEAFF. The CDR3 DNA reads as TGTGCCAGCAGTCAGGATCCGAACACTGAAGCTTTCTTT.

The chain is built from TRBV7-6 and TRBJ2-3; D may be TRBD2 (6 bases). V shed 1 base and J shed 6 bases, with 11 bases lying between them. This CDR3 has 14 residues. Germline V lookup: CDR1 SGHVS, CDR2 FNYEAQ. CDR3 residues: CASSLDGGLDTQYF. The DNA of the CDR3 is TGTGCCAGCAGCTTAGACGGAGGGTTGGATACGCAGTATTTT. Looking up the rest from reference TRBV7-6 and TRBJ2-3 gives the full variable domain: GAGVSQSPRYKVTKRGQDVALRCDPISGHVSLYWYRQALGQGPEFLTYFNYEAQQDKSGLPNDRFSAERPEGSISTLTIQRTEQRDSAMYRCASSLDGGLDTQYFGPGTRLTVL.

The CDR3 sequence is CASSVSQETQYF. CDR3 in DNA: TGTGCCAGCAGCGTATCCCAAGAGACCCAGTACTTC. V and J are TRBV9 and TRBJ2-5; D not resolved. Trimming shortened V by 1 base and J by 1 base, and 2 bases separated the two germline ends. From germline, CDR1 is SGDLS and CDR2 YYNGEE. The CDR3 sequence is 12 residues long.

The chain combines TRBV21-1 with TRBJ1-2; TRBD1 reflects the table's D call only, with no check against the DNA. TRBV21-1 is a pseudogene locus. The CDR3 covers 14 residues. DNA of the CDR3: TGTGCCAGCAGCAAACCCCGTTCAGGGCCAAGCTACACCTTC. The encoded protein is CASSKPRSGPSYTF.

This clone has a handful of counts. The chain employs TRBV11-2 and TRBJ1-5; D unresolved. Germline V gene lookup returns CDR1 SGHAT and CDR2 FQNNGV. With 4 bases removed from V and 8 bases from J, the gap between germline ends came to 9 bases. The CDR3 has 12 residues. CDR3 nucleotides: TGTGCCAGCAGCTCCTGGAGGGAGCCCCAGCATTTT. This encodes CASSSWREPQHF.

CDR3 loop: CASSIGVYNEQFF. In DNA, the CDR3 is TGTGCCAGTAGTATCGGGGTTTACAATGAGCAGTTCTTC. The genes are TRBV19 and TRBJ2-1, with D perhaps TRBD2 (5 bases). V was cut by 3 bases and J by 4 bases, with 7 bases left in between. The CDR3 loop spans 13 amino acids. Germline CDR1 LNHDA, CDR2 SQIVND (reference sequence).

CDR3 nucleotide sequence: TGTGCCAGCAGCGGGGGTAGCGGGGGCACAGATACGCAGTATTTT. This encodes CASSGGSGGTDTQYF. This chain links TRBV9 with TRBJ2-3, with 8 positions matching TRBD2. Germline V lookup: CDR1 SGDLS, CDR2 YYNGEE. The trim removed 3 bases at V and 1 base at J, leaving 4 bases unmatched. This CDR3 comprises 15 residues.

The rearrangement joins TRBV28 to TRBJ2-5, with 7 bases fitting TRBD1. Trimming removed 7 bases from V and 3 bases from J; junction bases left unmatched: 11. The CDR3 totals 15 residues. CDR1 is MDHEN and CDR2 is SYDVKM in the germline V gene. In DNA, the CDR3 is TGTGCCAGCACCCCCGGGACAGTCGAAAAAGAGACCCAGTACTTC. Residues: CASTPGTVEKETQYF.

The rearrangement links TRBV19 to TRBJ2-1; D is possibly TRBD1 or TRBD2 (5 bases each). V lost 5 bases and J lost 5, with 22 bases in between. Germline CDR1 LNHDA, CDR2 SQIVND (reference sequence). CDR3 length: 17 residues. CDR3 sequence (DNA): TGTGCCAGTAGTTCCCACCGTGGGGGAGTGTTTGACAATGAGCAGTTCTTC. This translates into CASSSHRGGVFDNEQFF.

V usage is TRBV5-6 and J usage is TRBJ2-7; weak D call: TRBD2 (6 bases). V was clipped by 3 bases and J by 3 bases, with 19 bases between them. The CDR3 consists of 16 residues. From germline, CDR1 is SGHDT and CDR2 YYEEEE. CDR3 coding DNA: TGTGCCAGCAGCTGGGGGGTTACGGGACGCATCTACGAGCAGTACTTC. Its protein product is CASSWGVTGRIYEQYF.

This clone was detected once. This sequence joins TRBV5-4 and TRBJ1-5, with D unresolved. Germline CDR1 SGHNT, CDR2 YYREEE (reference sequence). CDR3 length equals 12 residues. Deletions cut 4 bases from V and 4 bases from J, with 6 bases between. The CDR3 protein is CASSNENQPQHF. The CDR3 DNA reads TGTGCCAGCAGCAACGAGAATCAGCCCCAGCATTTT.

The chain recombines TRBV4-2 with TRBJ2-3; no reliable D call. This CDR3 spans 18 amino acids. CDR1 LGHNA and CDR2 YNFKEQ come from the germline V gene. V gave up 0 bases and J gave up 4 bases, with 20 bases separating them. The CDR3 loop reads CASSQDRGSRQFSDTQYF. CDR3 in DNA: TGTGCCAGCAGCCAAGATCGTGGGTCCCGGCAGTTTTCAGATACGCAGTATTTT.

The rearrangement uses TRBV7-8 and TRBJ2-7; no clear D gene. Germline CDR1 is SGHVS and CDR2 is FQNEAQ. CDR3 size: 14 residues. Between the trimmed V and J ends, which lost 5 bases and 6 bases, there was a span of 17 bases. CDR3 coding DNA: TGTGCCAGCAGCCCGCGCTCCAGGTTGGGCGAGCAGTACTTC. This sequence encodes CASSPRSRLGEQYF. The entire variable domain, with the rest obtained from reference TRBV7-8 and TRBJ2-7, is as follows: GAGVSQSPRYKVAKRGQDVALRCDPISGHVSLFWYQQALGQGPEFLTYFQNEAQLDKSGLPSDRFFAERPEGSVSTLKIQRTQQEDSAVYLCASSPRSRLGEQYFGPGTRLTVT.

The chain employs TRBV27 and TRBJ1-1, with a weak D call TRBD1 (5 bases). The V end was cut by 8 bases, the J end by 0 bases, with 16 bases between. CDR1 and CDR2 from the germline V gene are MNHEY and SMNVEV (reference sequence). The CDR3 extends over 15 amino acids. CDR3 in amino acids: CASVGYRGMNTEAFF. CDR3 in DNA: TGTGCCAGCGTCGGTTATCGGGGCATGAACACTGAAGCTTTCTTT.

This rearrangement joins TRBV27 to TRBJ2-7; D perhaps matches TRBD2 (7 bases). Trimming took off 5 bases at V and 4 bases at J, with 18 bases between the two ends. This CDR3 spans 15 amino acids. Per germline, CDR1 MNHEY and CDR2 SMNVEV (reference sequence). CDR3 nucleotides: TGTGCCAGCAGTCTTAAACGGGGGGCCTCTTACGAGCAGTACTTC. This sequence encodes CASSLKRGASYEQYF.

The chain combines TRBV28 with TRBJ2-6, with D perhaps being TRBD1 or TRBD2 (5 bases each). Trimming removed 5 bases from V and 0 bases from J, with 11 bases in between. CDR3 length equals 16 residues. Germline values: CDR1 MDHEN, CDR2 SYDVKM. The CDR3, as DNA: TGTGCCAGCAGTCGGGACCGCAGCTCTGGGGCCAACGTCCTGACTTTC. It specifies CASSRDRSSGANVLTF.

The gene calls are TRBV19 and TRBJ2-3; tentative D call: TRBD2 (5 bases). This CDR3 has 16 amino acids. The V end was cut by 2 bases, the J end by 0 bases, with 12 bases between. Germline loops: CDR1 LNHDA, CDR2 SQIVND (reference sequence). For the CDR3, the DNA is TGTGCCAGTAGTATAAGGAGGTCCATTAGCACAGATACGCAGTATTTT. As protein: CASSIRRSISTDTQYF.

J is TRBJ2-1 and V is TRBV7-9, with 9 bases that match TRBD1. This CDR3 region has 16 residues. V lost 7 bases and J lost 4; bases outside the gene matches: 11. CDR1 is SEHNR and CDR2 is FQNEAQ in the germline V gene (reference sequence). The CDR3 nucleotides read TGTGCCAGCACCCGAACCGGGACAGGGAAATACAATGAGCAGTTCTTC. Protein product: CASTRTGTGKYNEQFF.

V is TRBV5-1 and J is TRBJ2-7; 7 bases map to TRBD2. V was pared by 5 bases and J by 1 base, with 9 bases of the junction left unmatched. Germline V gene sequence: CDR1 SGHRS, CDR2 YFSETQ. The CDR3 runs to 15 residues. As DNA, the CDR3 is TGCGCCAGCAGTTTGTCGGGAGGAAGATCCTACGAGCAGTACTTC. Encoded protein: CASSLSGGRSYEQYF.

The V gene is TRBV5-6, the J gene TRBJ2-5, with 12 bases that match TRBD1. The CDR3 has 15 residues. V lost 4 bases and J lost 5; bases outside the gene matches: 6. Germline V gene data show CDR1 as SGHDT and CDR2 as YYEEEE. In DNA form, the CDR3 reads TGTGCCAGCAGCAGGGGACAGGGGGCGCCGGAGACCCAGTACTTC. It is translated as CASSRGQGAPETQYF.

The chain joins TRBV28 to TRBJ2-5; D possibly corresponds to TRBD1 (5 bases). The CDR3 is made up of 13 amino acids. Trimming left V 4 bases short and J 4 bases short, with 10 bases between. Germline-derived CDR1 and CDR2 are MDHEN and SYDVKM. CDR3 bases: TGTGCCAGCAGTTCCAGGGTCCCAGAGACCCAGTACTTC. This gives the protein CASSSRVPETQYF.

The chain couples TRBV15 to TRBJ2-1; D uncertain. Germline V gives CDR1 LNHNV, CDR2 YYDKDF (reference sequence). This CDR3 has 12 amino acids. Trimming left V 1 base short and J 8 bases short, with 6 bases between. CDR3 amino acids: CATSRARDEQFF. CDR3 nucleotide sequence: TGTGCCACCAGCAGAGCACGGGATGAGCAGTTCTTC. Full variable domain (rest looked up from reference TRBV15 and TRBJ2-1): DAMVIQNPRYQVTQFGKPVTLSCSQTLNHNVMYWYQQKSSQAPKLLFHYYDKDFNNEADTPDNFQSRRPNTSFCFLDIRSPGLGDTAMYLCATSRARDEQFFGPGTRLTVL.

This chain joins TRBV4-1 and TRBJ2-3; D is possibly TRBD2 (6 bases). This CDR3 contains 16 residues. Trimming stripped 4 bases from V and 4 bases from J, with 18 bases between. In germline, CDR1 is MGHRA, CDR2 YSYEKL. The CDR3 sequence: CASSPGVAVRSDTQYF. In nucleotides, the CDR3 is TGCGCCAGCAGCCCCGGGGTAGCGGTAAGGTCAGATACGCAGTATTTT.

The chain couples TRBV5-1 to TRBJ1-3; a weak D match, TRBD1 (6 bases). The CDR3 covers 14 residues. Germline V gene lookup returns CDR1 SGHRS and CDR2 YFSETQ. Trimming removed 4 bases from V and 2 bases from J, with 10 bases in between. DNA for the CDR3: TGCGCCAGCAGCGAGGGGGTGGCTGGAAACACCATATATTTT. It translates to CASSEGVAGNTIYF. Complete variable domain (other parts from reference TRBV5-1 and TRBJ1-3): KAGVTQTPRYLIKTRGQQVTLSCSPISGHRSVSWYQQTPGQGLQFLFEYFSETQRNKGNFPGRFSGRQFSNSRSEMNVSTLELGDSALYLCASSEGVAGNTIYFGEGSWLTVV.

The rearrangement joins TRBV19 to TRBJ2-1; the match to TRBD2 covers 13 bases. The CDR3 has 14 residues. The trim removed 5 bases at V and 9 bases at J, leaving 4 bases unmatched. Germline V gene sequence: CDR1 LNHDA, CDR2 SQIVND (reference sequence). The CDR3 loop is CASSPRTSGGEQFF. Here the CDR3 DNA reads TGTGCCAGTAGTCCCCGGACTAGCGGGGGTGAGCAGTTCTTC.

This chain uses TRBV7-9 with TRBJ2-6; 7 bases match TRBD2. Germline-derived CDR1 and CDR2 are SEHNR and FQNEAQ (reference sequence). The CDR3 is made up of 19 amino acids. V dropped 5 bases and J dropped 1; count of bases not matched to a gene: 14. The CDR3 sequence: CASSPLGGNRGSGANVLTF. Here the CDR3 DNA reads TGTGCCAGCAGCCCGTTGGGGGGGAACCGTGGGTCTGGGGCCAACGTCCTGACTTTC.

This chain joins TRBV19 and TRBJ2-1, with D unclear. The CDR3 runs to 13 residues. Between the trimmed V and J ends, which lost 5 bases and 10 bases, there was a span of 15 bases. Per the germline V gene, CDR1 is LNHDA and CDR2 is SQIVND (reference sequence). The CDR3 DNA sequence: TGTGCCAGTAGTCCAAACGCGCTTCGCGAGCAGTTCTTC. It is translated as CASSPNALREQFF.

V gene TRBV20-1 combines with J gene TRBJ2-5; D perhaps matches TRBD2 (5 bases). The CDR3 covers 11 residues. The V and J ends lost 5 bases and 5 bases respectively, with 9 bases between them. Germline lookup yields CDR1 DFQATT and CDR2 SNEGSKA (reference sequence). This CDR3 reads CSAVLGETQYF. The CDR3 bases are TGCAGTGCTGTACTAGGGGAGACCCAGTACTTC.